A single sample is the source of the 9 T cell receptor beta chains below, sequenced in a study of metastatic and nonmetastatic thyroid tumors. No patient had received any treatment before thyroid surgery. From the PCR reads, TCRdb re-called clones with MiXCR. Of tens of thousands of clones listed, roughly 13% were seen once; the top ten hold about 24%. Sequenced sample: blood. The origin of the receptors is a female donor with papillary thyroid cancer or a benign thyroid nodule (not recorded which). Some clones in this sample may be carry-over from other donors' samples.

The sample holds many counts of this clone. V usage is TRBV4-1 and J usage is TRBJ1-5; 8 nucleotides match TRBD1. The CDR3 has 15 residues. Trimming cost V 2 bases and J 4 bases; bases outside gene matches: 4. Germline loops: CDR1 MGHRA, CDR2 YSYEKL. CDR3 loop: CASSQSTGDNQPQHF. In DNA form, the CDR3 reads TGCGCCAGCAGCCAATCGACAGGGGATAATCAGCCCCAGCATTTT.

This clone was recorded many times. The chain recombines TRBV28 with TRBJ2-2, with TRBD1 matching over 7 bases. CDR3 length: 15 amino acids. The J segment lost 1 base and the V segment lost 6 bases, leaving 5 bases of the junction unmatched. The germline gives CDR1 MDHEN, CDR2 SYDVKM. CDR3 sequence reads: CASRAGTENTGELFF. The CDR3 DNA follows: TGTGCCAGCAGGGCCGGGACAGAGAACACCGGGGAGCTGTTTTTT.

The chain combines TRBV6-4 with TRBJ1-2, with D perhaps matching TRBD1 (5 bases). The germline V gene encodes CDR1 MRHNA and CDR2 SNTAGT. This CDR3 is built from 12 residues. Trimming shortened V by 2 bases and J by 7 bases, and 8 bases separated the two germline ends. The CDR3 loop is CASSDGGTGYTF. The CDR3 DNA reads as TGTGCCAGCAGTGACGGGGGGACTGGCTACACCTTC.

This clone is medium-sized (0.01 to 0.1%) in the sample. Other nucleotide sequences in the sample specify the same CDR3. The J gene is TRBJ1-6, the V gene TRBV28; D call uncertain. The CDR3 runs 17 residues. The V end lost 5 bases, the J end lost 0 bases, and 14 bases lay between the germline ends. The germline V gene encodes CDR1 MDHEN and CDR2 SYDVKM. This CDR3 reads CASSPGWASSYNSPLHF. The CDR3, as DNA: TGTGCCAGCAGTCCTGGGTGGGCCAGCTCCTATAATTCACCCCTCCACTTT.

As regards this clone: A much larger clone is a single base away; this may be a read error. CDR3 region: CASSQDLSKTQYF. For the CDR3, the DNA is TGTGCCAGCAGCCAAGATCTGTCAAAGACCCAGTACTTC. The rearrangement uses TRBV14 and TRBJ2-5, with D hard to call. The CDR3 is made up of 13 amino acids. Germline assignment: CDR1 SGHDN and CDR2 FVKESK. The V end lost 0 bases, the J end lost 6 bases, and 8 bases lay between the germline ends.

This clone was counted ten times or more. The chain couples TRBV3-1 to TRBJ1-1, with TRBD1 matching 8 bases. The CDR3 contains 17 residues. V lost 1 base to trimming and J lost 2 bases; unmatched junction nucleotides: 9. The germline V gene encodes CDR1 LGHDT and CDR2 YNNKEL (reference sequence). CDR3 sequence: CASSQADRVPYNTEAFF. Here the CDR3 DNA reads TGTGCCAGCAGCCAAGCGGACAGGGTCCCTTATAACACTGAAGCTTTCTTT. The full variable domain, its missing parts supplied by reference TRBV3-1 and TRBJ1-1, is DTAVSQTPKYLVTQMGNDKSIKCEQNLGHDTMYWYKQDSKKFLKIMFSYNNKELIINETVPNRFSPKSPDKAHLNLHINSLELGDSAVYFCASSQADRVPYNTEAFFGQGTRLTVV.

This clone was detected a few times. Here the CDR3 DNA reads TGTGCCAGCAGCTCGGGTTCGTACACCGGGTATCTGTTTTTT. This gives the protein CASSSGSYTGYLFF. The chain employs TRBV6-9 and TRBJ2-2; D ambiguous. There are 14 residues in the CDR3. Trimming stripped 6 bases from V and 14 bases from J, with 22 bases between. Germline CDR1 MNHGY, CDR2 SVAAGI.

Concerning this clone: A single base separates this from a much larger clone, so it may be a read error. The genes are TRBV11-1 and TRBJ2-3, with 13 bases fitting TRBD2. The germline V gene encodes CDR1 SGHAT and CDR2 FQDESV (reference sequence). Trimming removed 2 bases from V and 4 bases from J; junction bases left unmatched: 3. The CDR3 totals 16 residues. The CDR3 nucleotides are TGTGCCAGCAGCTTAATGACTAGCGGGGGGTCAGATACGCAGTATTTT. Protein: CASSLMTSGGSDTQYF.

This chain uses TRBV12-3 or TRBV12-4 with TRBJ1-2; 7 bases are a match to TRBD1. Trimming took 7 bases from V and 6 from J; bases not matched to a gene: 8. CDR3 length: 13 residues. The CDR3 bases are TGTGCCAGCATCTTGCGGACAGGTGATGGCTACACCTTC. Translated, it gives CASILRTGDGYTF.